Below, one TCR beta chain is given with its context. This CDR3 is 13 amino acids long. V gave up 2 bases and J gave up 6 bases; unmatched junction bases: 4. The germline gives CDR1 SGHRS, CDR2 YFSETQ. Sequenced by immunoSEQ multiplex PCR; TCRdb stores in-frame clones only, minus some. The top ten hold approximately 8.2% of the sample, which has nearly 250,000 clones, roughly 85% seen once. Recruitment covered about 26 US areas and drew participants whose ages spanned about 18 to 90 years. This entry is derived from a study of blood T cell repertoires in COVID-19. Study information: In each case, the material was cDNA or gDNA derived from T cells, B-cell-depleted T cells, or PBMCs.

The chain couples TRBV5-1 to TRBJ1-1; TRBD1 matches at 7 bases. The sequence was obtained from a woman in her fifties or sixties with acute COVID-19. Sequencing was done on a sample of PBMCs or T cells enriched from blood (not recorded which). The CDR3 loop reads CASSLNTGAEAFF. CDR3 nucleotide sequence: TGCGCCAGCAGCTTAAATACAGGGGCTGAAGCTTTCTTT.